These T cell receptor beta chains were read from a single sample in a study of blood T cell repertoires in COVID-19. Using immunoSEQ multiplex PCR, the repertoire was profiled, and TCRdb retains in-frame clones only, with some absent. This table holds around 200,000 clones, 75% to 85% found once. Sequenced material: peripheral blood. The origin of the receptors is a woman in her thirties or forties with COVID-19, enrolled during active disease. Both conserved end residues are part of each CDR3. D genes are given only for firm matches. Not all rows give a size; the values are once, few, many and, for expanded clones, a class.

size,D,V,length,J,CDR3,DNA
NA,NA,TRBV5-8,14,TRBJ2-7,CASSLGQVTYEQYF,TGTGCCAGCAGCTTGGGACAGGTAACCTACGAGCAGTACTTC
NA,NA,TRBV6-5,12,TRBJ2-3,CASRSQGDTQYF,TGTGCCAGTAGAAGCCAGGGGGATACGCAGTATTTT
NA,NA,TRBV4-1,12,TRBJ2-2,CASSPGDGELFF,TGCGCCAGCAGCCCAGGGGACGGGGAGCTGTTTTTT
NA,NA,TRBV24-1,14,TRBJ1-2,CATSDSDNRGGYTF,TGTGCCACCAGTGACTCAGACAATCGGGGTGGCTACACCTTC
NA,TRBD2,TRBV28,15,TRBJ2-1,CASSSSSGPGDEQFF,TGTGCCAGCAGTTCGTCTAGCGGTCCGGGCGATGAGCAGTTCTTC
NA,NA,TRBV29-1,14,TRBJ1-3,CSVVGGDSGNTIYF,TGCAGCGTGGTCGGAGGGGATTCTGGAAACACCATATATTTT
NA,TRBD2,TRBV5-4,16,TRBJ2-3,CASSLPGTTFTDTQYF,TGTGCCAGCAGCTTGCCCGGGACTACTTTCACAGATACGCAGTATTTT
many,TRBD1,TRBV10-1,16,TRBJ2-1,CASSEIGGTGGSEQFF,TGCGCCAGCAGTGAGATCGGGGGGACAGGGGGCAGTGAGCAGTTCTTC
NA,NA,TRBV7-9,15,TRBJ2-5,CASSLEGTKKETQYF,TGTGCCAGCAGCCTGGAGGGTACAAAAAAAGAGACCCAGTACTTC
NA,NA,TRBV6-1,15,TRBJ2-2,CASSEAVQGIGELFF,TGTGCCAGCAGTGAAGCAGTACAGGGAATCGGGGAGCTGTTTTTT
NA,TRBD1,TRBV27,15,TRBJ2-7,CASSLRGTGKNEQYF,TGTGCCAGCAGTTTAAGAGGGACAGGGAAGAACGAGCAGTACTTC
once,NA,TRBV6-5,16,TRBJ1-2,CASSYGEGGFNYGYTF,TGTGCCAGCAGTTACGGGGAAGGAGGGTTTAACTATGGCTACACCTTC
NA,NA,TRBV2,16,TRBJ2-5,CASSLSQARGQETQYF,TGTGCCAGCAGTCTCTCCCAGGCAAGGGGGCAAGAGACCCAGTACTTC
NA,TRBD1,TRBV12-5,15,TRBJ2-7,CASGPGKTGAYEQYF,TGTGCTAGTGGGCCCGGAAAGACAGGGGCCTACGAGCAGTACTTC
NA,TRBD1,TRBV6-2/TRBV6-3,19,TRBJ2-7,CASSSTYRQGEVKSYEQYF,TGTGCCAGCAGTTCCACTTACCGACAGGGAGAGGTGAAGTCCTACGAGCAGTACTTC
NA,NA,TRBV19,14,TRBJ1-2,CASSIVDSHYGYTF,TGTGCCAGTAGTATCGTTGACAGCCACTATGGCTACACCTTC
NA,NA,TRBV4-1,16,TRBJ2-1,CASSQDSLARRDEQFF,TGCGCCAGCAGCCAAGATAGCCTAGCGAGGCGCGATGAGCAGTTCTTC
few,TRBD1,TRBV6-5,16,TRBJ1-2,CASSYTITTGGVGYTF,TGTGCCAGCAGTTACACCATAACGACAGGGGGTGTTGGCTACACCTTC
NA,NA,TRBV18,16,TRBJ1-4,CASSPGAPTVGEKLFF,TGTGCCAGCTCACCAGGTGCGCCGACAGTAGGGGAAAAACTGTTTTTT
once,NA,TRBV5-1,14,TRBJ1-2,CASRDMRGDHGYTF,TGCGCCAGCAGAGACATGCGGGGTGATCATGGCTACACCTTC
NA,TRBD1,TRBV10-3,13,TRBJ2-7,CAISGGQGGEQYF,TGTGCCATCAGCGGGGGACAGGGGGGCGAGCAGTACTTC
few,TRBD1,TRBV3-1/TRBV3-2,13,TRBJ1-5,CASSRQGSQPQHF,TGTGCCAGCAGCAGACAGGGAAGCCAGCCCCAGCATTTT
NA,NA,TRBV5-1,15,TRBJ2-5,CASSSPAGPGETQYF,TGCGCCAGCAGCTCGCCCGCGGGTCCCGGGGAGACCCAGTACTTC
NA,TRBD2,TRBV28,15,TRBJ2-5,CASSSRAGGQETQYF,TGTGCCAGCAGTTCGAGAGCGGGGGGGCAAGAGACCCAGTACTTC
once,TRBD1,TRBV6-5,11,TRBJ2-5,CASSTGVRVHF,TGTGCCAGCAGTACAGGGGTCCGGGTCCACTTC
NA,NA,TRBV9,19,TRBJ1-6,CASSVGSASFSSYNSPLHF,TGTGCCAGCAGCGTAGGGTCCGCGTCGTTTAGCTCCTATAATTCACCCCTCCACTTT
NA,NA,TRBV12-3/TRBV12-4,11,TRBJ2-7,CASSFQYEQYF,TGTGCCAGCAGTTTCCAGTACGAGCAGTACTTC
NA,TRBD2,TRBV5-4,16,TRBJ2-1,CASSYSGLAGDNEQFF,TGTGCCAGCAGCTATTCGGGACTAGCGGGAGATAATGAGCAGTTCTTC
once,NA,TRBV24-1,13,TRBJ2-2,CATRADNTGELFF,TGTGCCACCAGGGCTGATAACACCGGGGAGCTGTTTTTT
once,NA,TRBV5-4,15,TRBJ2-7,CASSLERGPSYEQYF,TGTGCCAGCAGCTTAGAGAGAGGGCCCTCCTACGAGCAGTACTTC
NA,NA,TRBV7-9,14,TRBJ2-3,CASSLTSSTDTQYF,TGTGCCAGCAGCCTTACATCTAGCACAGATACGCAGTATTTT
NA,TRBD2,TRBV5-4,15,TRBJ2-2,CASSPRGGHTGELFF,TGTGCCAGCAGCCCCCGGGGGGGCCACACCGGGGAGCTGTTTTTT
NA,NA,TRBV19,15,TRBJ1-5,CASSMHREKDQPQHF,TGTGCCAGTAGTATGCACAGGGAGAAGGATCAGCCCCAGCATTTT
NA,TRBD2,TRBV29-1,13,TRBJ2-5,CSAGGPSLETQYF,TGCAGCGCGGGGGGGCCCAGTTTGGAGACCCAGTACTTC
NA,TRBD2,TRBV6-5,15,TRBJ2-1,CASRTSGRAYNEQFF,TGTGCCAGCAGGACTAGCGGGAGAGCCTACAATGAGCAGTTCTTC
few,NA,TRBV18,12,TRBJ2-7,CASSPGTYEQYF,TGTGCCAGCTCACCGGGCACCTACGAGCAGTACTTC
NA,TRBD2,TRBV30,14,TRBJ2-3,CASTSGTSTDTQYF,TGTGCCTCGACTAGCGGGACTAGCACAGATACGCAGTATTTT
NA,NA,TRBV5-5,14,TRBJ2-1,CASSLYVDRNEQFF,TGTGCCAGCAGCTTGTACGTCGATCGGAATGAGCAGTTCTTC
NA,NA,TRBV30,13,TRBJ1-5,CAGAGGWNQPQHF,TGTGCCGGGGCGGGGGGATGGAATCAGCCCCAGCATTTT
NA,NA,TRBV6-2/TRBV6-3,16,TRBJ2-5,CASSYFRGGWQETQYF,TGTGCCAGCAGTTACTTTAGGGGGGGCTGGCAAGAGACCCAGTACTTC
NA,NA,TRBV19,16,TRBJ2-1,CASSIVAPQTYNEQFF,TGTGCCAGTAGTATAGTGGCTCCGCAAACCTACAATGAGCAGTTCTTC
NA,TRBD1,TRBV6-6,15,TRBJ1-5,CASSYPGTGNQPQHF,TGTGCCAGCAGTTACCCCGGGACAGGGAATCAGCCCCAGCATTTT
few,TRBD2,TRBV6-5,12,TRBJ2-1,CASRGLAGEQFF,TGTGCCAGCAGGGGACTAGCGGGTGAGCAGTTCTTC
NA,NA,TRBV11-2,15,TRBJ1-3,CASSHNQGPGNTIYF,TGTGCCAGCAGCCATAATCAGGGTCCTGGAAACACCATATATTTT
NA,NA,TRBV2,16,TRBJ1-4,CASSAGTPRHSEKLFF,TGTGCCAGCAGTGCCGGGACACCCCGGCATTCTGAAAAACTGTTTTTT
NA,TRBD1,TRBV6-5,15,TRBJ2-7,CASRLGTGERYEQYF,TGTGCCAGCAGGCTAGGGACAGGGGAGCGCTACGAGCAGTACTTC
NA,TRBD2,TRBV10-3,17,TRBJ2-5,CAISESGTSGSIGTQYF,TGTGCCATCAGTGAGTCGGGGACTAGCGGGAGTATTGGGACCCAGTACTTC
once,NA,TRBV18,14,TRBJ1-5,CASSPAVSNQPQHF,TGTGCCAGCTCACCAGCAGTGAGCAATCAGCCCCAGCATTTT
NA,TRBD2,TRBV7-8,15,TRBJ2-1,CASSLDRLANNEQFF,TGTGCCAGCAGCTTAGATAGACTAGCGAACAATGAGCAGTTCTTC
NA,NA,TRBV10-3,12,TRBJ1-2,CAISPTGWGYTF,TGTGCCATCAGTCCCACAGGGTGGGGCTACACCTTC
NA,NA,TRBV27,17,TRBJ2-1,CASSLSGAVHVYNEQFF,TGTGCCAGCAGTTTATCTGGGGCGGTCCATGTCTACAATGAGCAGTTCTTC
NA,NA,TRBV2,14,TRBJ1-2,CASSEGRSLYGYTF,TGTGCCAGCAGTGAGGGCAGGTCCCTCTATGGCTACACCTTC
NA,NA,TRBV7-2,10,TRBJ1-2,CAGGDYGYTF,TGTGCAGGCGGTGACTATGGCTACACCTTC
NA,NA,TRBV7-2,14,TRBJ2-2,CASSLVRGTGELFF,TGTGCCAGCAGCTTAGTTAGGGGAACCGGGGAGCTGTTTTTT